A selection of T cell receptor beta chains follows, all from one sample in a study of blood T cells in healthy people across ages. TCRdb ran MiXCR on the 5' RACE reads and lists one entry per CDR3 protein. The data show about 830,000 distinct CDR3 sequences, around 62% seen once. What was sequenced was blood. These receptors came from a man aged 25-40 years in good health. The CDR3 runs from the conserved cysteine through the conserved F or W. The D gene is left open where the match is weak. Part of the rows lack a size; the others show once, few, many or a class for expanded clones.

>TRBJ2-3|-|TRBV14|TRBD2
CASSQKTSRTDTQYF
TGTGCCAGCAGCCAAAAGACTAGCCGCACAGATACGCAGTATTTT
>TRBJ2-7|-|TRBV6-1|-
CTSSEVGGQWDEQYF
TGTACCAGCAGTGAAGTAGGTGGACAGTGGGACGAGCAGTACTTC
>TRBJ2-3|-|TRBV27|-
CATSSSGRTDTQYF
TGTGCCACCAGCTCCAGCGGGCGCACAGATACGCAGTATTTT
>TRBJ2-3|-|TRBV6-2/TRBV6-3|-
CASIDGYTQYF
TGTGCCAGCATCGACGGGTATACGCAGTATTTT
>TRBJ2-5|-|TRBV5-6|TRBD1
CASRSTGDQETQYF
TGTGCCAGCAGAAGTACAGGGGACCAAGAGACCCAGTACTTC
>TRBJ2-3|-|TRBV9|-
CASSPYGGRTDTQYF
TGTGCCAGCAGCCCCTATGGGGGGCGCACAGATACGCAGTATTTT
>TRBJ2-1|-|TRBV7-2|-
CASSTEGLDEQFF
TGTGCCAGCAGCACAGAAGGCTTAGATGAGCAGTTCTTC
>TRBJ2-7|few|TRBV27|-
CASSVGTPYYEQYF
TGTGCCAGCAGTGTCGGGACTCCCTACTACGAGCAGTACTTC
>TRBJ2-1|once|TRBV6-1|TRBD2
CASSEFSGVLDEQFF
TGTGCCAGCAGTGAATTCAGCGGGGTCTTGGATGAGCAGTTCTTC
>TRBJ2-7|-|TRBV2|TRBD2
CASRPNSGGSYEQYF
TGTGCCAGCAGACCTAATAGCGGGGGCTCCTACGAGCAGTACTTC
>TRBJ2-7|-|TRBV29-1|-
CSVVGAGEQYF
TGCAGCGTTGTTGGGGCCGGCGAGCAGTACTTC
>TRBJ2-7|-|TRBV11-2|TRBD2
CASSPLGRSSHEQYF
TGTGCCAGCAGCCCCCTCGGGAGGAGCTCCCACGAGCAGTACTTC
>TRBJ2-5|-|TRBV20-1|-
CSASRGEGTQYF
TGCAGTGCTAGTCGAGGGGAAGGGACCCAGTACTTC
>TRBJ2-5|-|TRBV20-1|TRBD1
CSARVRGQERYGQYF
TGCAGTGCTAGAGTTCGCGGACAGGAACGGTACGGGCAGTACTTC
>TRBJ2-7|-|TRBV20-1|-
CSARGRVAYNEQYF
TGCAGTGCTAGAGGCAGGGTAGCCTACAATGAGCAGTACTTC
>TRBJ2-5|-|TRBV20-1|-
CSARGIGGQAETQYF
TGCAGTGCTAGAGGTATTGGGGGCCAAGCGGAGACCCAGTACTTC
>TRBJ2-1|-|TRBV6-5|TRBD1
CASSSDRGAYNEQFF
TGTGCCAGCAGTTCCGACAGGGGAGCTTACAATGAGCAGTTCTTC
>TRBJ2-1|-|TRBV2|TRBD1
CVSPRDRGPNEQFF
TGTGTCTCCCCCCGGGACAGGGGCCCCAATGAGCAGTTCTTC
>TRBJ2-2|once|TRBV30|-
CACRIGELFF
TGTGCCTGCCGAATCGGGGAGTTGTTTTTT
>TRBJ2-5|-|TRBV28|TRBD1
CASSQGGQYSMTQYF
TGTGCCAGCAGTCAAGGGGGACAGTATTCGATGACCCAGTACTTC
>TRBJ2-7|-|TRBV4-2|-
CASSQASGPSYEQYF
TGTGCCAGCAGCCAAGCTTCGGGGCCCTCCTACGAGCAGTACTTC
>TRBJ2-1|-|TRBV20-1|TRBD2
CSARGRGYYNEQFF
TGCAGTGCTAGGGGGCGGGGGTACTACAATGAGCAGTTCTTC
>TRBJ2-3|-|TRBV3-1|-
CASSQYGNRPSTDTQYF
TGTGCCAGCAGCCAATACGGAAACAGGCCTAGCACAGATACGCAGTATTTT
>TRBJ1-4|-|TRBV4-3|TRBD1
CASSQGPGQGNEKLFF
TGCGCCAGCAGCCAGGGTCCGGGACAGGGGAATGAAAAACTGTTTTTT
>TRBJ2-1|few|TRBV7-2|-
CASSLEVRAPQFF
TGTGCCAGCAGCTTAGAGGTCAGGGCACCGCAGTTCTTC
>TRBJ2-1|-|TRBV6-6|-
CASSYSIGNNNEQFF
TGTGCCAGCAGTTACTCGATAGGGAATAACAATGAGCAGTTCTTC
>TRBJ2-7|few|TRBV9|TRBD1
CASSGRQGYEQYF
TGTGCCAGCAGCGGCCGACAGGGCTACGAGCAGTACTTC
>TRBJ2-1|-|TRBV4-3|-
CASAKGGNEQFF
TGCGCCAGCGCGAAAGGGGGGAATGAGCAGTTCTTC
>TRBJ2-1|-|TRBV20-1|-
CSARVVETTYNEQFF
TGCAGTGCTAGAGTTGTAGAAACCACCTACAATGAGCAGTTCTTC
>TRBJ2-7|-|TRBV9|-
CASSVGWAPYEQYF
TGTGCCAGCAGCGTAGGTTGGGCCCCCTACGAGCAGTACTTC
>TRBJ1-5|-|TRBV6-6|TRBD1
CASSNRQGNQPQHF
TGTGCCAGCAGTAACCGACAGGGAAACCAGCCCCAGCATTTT
>TRBJ2-3|-|TRBV27|-
CASSLERYSTDTQYF
TGTGCCAGCAGTTTGGAGAGATACAGCACAGATACGCAGTATTTT
>TRBJ1-6|-|TRBV7-3|-
CASSLGGSLNSPLHF
TGTGCCAGCAGCTTGGGCGGCAGCTTGAATTCACCCCTCCACTTT
>TRBJ2-1|few|TRBV9|TRBD1
CASSVGQGARNEQFF
TGTGCCAGCAGCGTAGGACAGGGGGCGCGGAATGAGCAGTTCTTC
>TRBJ1-1|-|TRBV3-1|-
CASSPLWGENTEAFF
TGTGCCAGCAGCCCCCTCTGGGGGGAGAACACTGAAGCTTTCTTT
>TRBJ2-3|-|TRBV4-3|-
CASSQERGTTGPSTDTQYF
TGCGCCAGCAGCCAAGAAAGGGGGACAACAGGCCCTAGCACAGATACGCAGTATTTT
>TRBJ2-6|-|TRBV28|TRBD1
CASSFGTGDAGANVLTF
TGTGCCAGCAGTTTTGGTACAGGGGATGCTGGGGCCAACGTCCTGACTTTC
>TRBJ2-7|-|TRBV9|TRBD2
CASSVASGGAYEQYF
TGTGCCAGCAGCGTAGCAAGCGGGGGGGCGTACGAGCAGTACTTC
>TRBJ1-2|-|TRBV6-2/TRBV6-3|-
CASRERTGYTF
TGTGCCAGCAGGGAAAGGACGGGCTACACCTTC
>TRBJ2-1|-|TRBV6-2/TRBV6-3|-
CASSYSFENEQFF
TGTGCCAGCAGTTACTCGTTTGAGAATGAGCAGTTCTTC
>TRBJ1-2|-|TRBV7-9|-
CASSLVQTDYGYTF
TGTGCCAGCAGCTTAGTTCAGACAGACTATGGCTACACCTTC
>TRBJ2-2|-|TRBV4-3|-
CASSQEWDTITGELFF
TGCGCCAGCAGCCAAGAATGGGACACTATCACCGGGGAGCTGTTTTTT
>TRBJ2-5|few|TRBV20-1|TRBD1
CSARQGGEETQYF
TGCAGTGCTCGACAGGGGGGAGAGGAGACCCAGTACTTC
>TRBJ2-3|-|TRBV7-2|-
CASSLFRMAGTDTQYF
TGTGCCAGCAGCTTATTTAGGATGGCGGGCACAGATACGCAGTATTTT
>TRBJ2-7|few|TRBV6-5|-
CASTDLGQTPYEQYF
TGTGCCAGCACAGACCTCGGACAAACTCCTTACGAGCAGTACTTC
>TRBJ2-5|-|TRBV4-3|-
CASSQEPRDGTQYF
TGCGCCAGCAGCCAAGAACCCAGAGACGGCACCCAGTACTTC
>TRBJ1-2|-|TRBV10-3|-
CAISPDNRNYGYTF
TGTGCCATCAGTCCCGATAACAGGAACTATGGCTACACCTTC
>TRBJ1-5|-|TRBV28|-
CASTGGYSNQPQHF
TGTGCCAGTACGGGGGGCTATAGCAATCAGCCCCAGCATTTT
>TRBJ1-1|few|TRBV27|-
CASSSTNTEAFF
TGTGCCAGCAGTTCGACGAACACTGAAGCTTTCTTT
>TRBJ2-7|-|TRBV6-6|-
CASSSDSRGPYEQYF
TGTGCCAGCAGTTCGGACTCGCGGGGACCCTACGAGCAGTACTTC
>TRBJ2-6|-|TRBV6-2/TRBV6-3|-
CASSPLVRLSGANVLTF
TGTGCCAGCAGTCCCCTCGTTCGGCTCTCTGGGGCCAACGTCCTGACTTTC
>TRBJ2-7|-|TRBV4-3|-
CASSLGPQREYEQYF
TGCGCCAGCAGCCTGGGACCTCAGAGAGAATACGAGCAGTACTTC
>TRBJ2-3|few|TRBV6-5|-
CASSRGLGITDTQYF
TGTGCCAGCAGTCGCGGACTGGGGATCACAGATACGCAGTATTTT
>TRBJ2-2|-|TRBV3-1|TRBD2
CASSHDGGAFTGELFF
TGTGCCAGCAGCCATGACGGGGGGGCCTTCACCGGGGAGCTGTTTTTT
>TRBJ2-7|-|TRBV6-2/TRBV6-3|TRBD2
CASRELAGGSYEQYF
TGTGCCAGCAGAGAACTAGCGGGGGGTAGCTACGAGCAGTACTTC